A single T cell receptor (beta chain) is shown here with its context. The antigen is unknown. The data derive from a study of cytomegalovirus exposure and HLA in healthy donors. Study-wide points: It was shown in a later analysis that HLA-associated TCR beta chains were more clonally expanded than other, equally common chains.

Per the germline V gene, CDR1 is SGHNT and CDR2 is YYREEE (reference sequence). V was shortened by 0 bases and J by 5 bases, with 5 bases between the two germline ends. There are 12 residues in the CDR3. In the PCR, 60 Vbeta and 13 Jbeta primers were used. Here immunoSEQ multiplex PCR was the method, and the copy in TCRdb shows in-frame clones only, minus some. This table holds about 170,000 clones, approximately 80% found once. This rearrangement joins TRBV5-4 to TRBJ1-2, with D unclear. This sequence originates from a female donor in good health and CMV-seronegative. The sample was PBMCs. The CDR3 nucleotides read TGTGCCAGCAGCTTGGCTAGTTATGGCTACACCTTC. Translated: CASSLASYGYTF.